This T cell receptor (beta chain) was obtained from a study of OX40 agonist ivuxolimab in advanced cancers. General study findings and limits: At doses 0.1 to 3.0 mg/kg, CD4+ and CD8+ clones expanded.

The length of the CDR3 is 14 residues. V was cut by 0 bases and J by 2 bases, with 9 bases left in between. Germline CDR1 reads SGHRS; CDR2 reads YFSETQ. TCRdb keeps only in-frame clones here, not all; method: immunoSEQ multiplex PCR. The data show about 20,000 clones, roughly 88% seen once. On this clone: Its antigen is not known.

Any history of autoimmune disease or systemic immunosuppression disqualified patients. Sampling times: baseline, cycle 4 day 1, cycle 7 day 1. Sequenced material: CD4+ or CD8+ T cells sorted from blood, taken in a trial of the OX40 agonist ivuxolimab. V and J are TRBV5-1 and TRBJ2-7, with D maybe TRBD1 (5 bases). The TCR was taken from an adult with an advanced solid tumor such as melanoma, head and neck, liver or kidney cancer. CDR3: CASSLAGLAYEQYF. The CDR3 bases are TGCGCCAGCAGCTTGGCAGGGCTCGCCTACGAGCAGTACTTC.